This TCR beta chain was documented in a study of blood T cell repertoires in COVID-19. The CDR3 covers 14 residues. Germline V gene data show CDR1 as SGDLS and CDR2 as YYNGEE. Trimming removed 4 bases at V and 1 base at J, with 11 bases between. Data came from immunoSEQ multiplex PCR; TCRdb stores just in-frame clones and leaves some out. The repertoire includes approximately 49,000 clones, around 86% of them detected once, and more than 20% sits in the top ten. The sequenced sample was peripheral blood. The J gene is TRBJ1-1, the V gene TRBV9; D gene unclear. The TCR sequence derives from a woman aged 80 or older with COVID-19, enrolled during active disease. CDR3 sequence: CASSPRGQNTEAFF. CDR3 nucleotide sequence: TGTGCCAGCAGCCCCCGCGGTCAGAACACTGAAGCTTTCTTT.